Presented here are 17 T cell receptor beta chains from one specimen sequenced in a study of CD8+ T cells in alopecia areata listed by TCRdb under 2018. This sample's time point label indicates: baseline before oral tofacitinib. Library construction relied on the immunoSEQ multiplex PCR assay. RNA was extracted from all samples and reverse transcribed into cDNA as template for TCR sequencing. TCRdb mirrors the immuneACCESS table, restricted to in-frame sequences. Some clones are absent from its copies; in checked studies, under half trace to an unresolved V gene, and the reason for the others is unknown. Here the sample has around 69,000 clones; approximately 64% occur a single time. About 15% of the sample comes from the top ten. The specimen was CD8+ T cells sorted from blood, collected at week 0. All receptors come from a human donor with alopecia areata.

This clone was detected only a few times. The rearrangement joins TRBV29-1 to TRBJ1-2; no reliable D call. The length of the CDR3 is 12 residues. V dropped 1 base and J dropped 5 bases, with 8 bases sitting between them. Germline loops: CDR1 SQVTM, CDR2 ANQGSEA. CDR3 DNA: TGCAGCGTTGAAGGTTCAGTTTATGGCTACACCTTC. Protein: CSVEGSVYGYTF.

This clone appeared a single time. The chain employs TRBV29-1 and TRBJ2-4; D perhaps matches TRBD2 (6 bases). This CDR3 spans 16 amino acids. From germline, CDR1 is SQVTM and CDR2 ANQGSEA. V shed 0 bases and J shed 0 bases, with 12 bases lying between them. The CDR3 sequence is CSVEDGEDVAKNIQYF. CDR3 nucleotides: TGCAGCGTTGAAGACGGGGAGGACGTAGCCAAAAACATTCAGTACTTC. Drawing the rest from reference TRBV29-1 and TRBJ2-4, the complete variable domain is SAVISQKPSRDICQRGTSLTIQCQVDSQVTMMFWYRQQPGQSLTLIATANQGSEATYESGFVIDKFPISRPNLTFSTLTVSNMSPEDSSIYLCSVEDGEDVAKNIQYFGAGTRLSVL.

The gene calls are TRBV20-1 and TRBJ2-5, with D unclear. V lost 6 bases, J lost 2 bases, and 4 bases lay in between. CDR1 and CDR2 (germline): DFQATT, SNEGSKA (reference sequence). The CDR3 totals 10 residues. The CDR3 region is CSADQETQYF. The CDR3 DNA reads as TGCAGTGCCGATCAAGAGACCCAGTACTTC.

The chain combines TRBV7-2 with TRBJ2-1; D is tentatively TRBD1 or TRBD2 (5 bases each). Trimming shortened V by 5 bases and J by 1 base, and 12 bases separated the two germline ends. The CDR3 is made up of 15 amino acids. Germline CDR1 and CDR2: SGHTA and FQGNSA. CDR3 sequence reads: CASSPGPISYNEQFF. The DNA of the CDR3 is TGTGCCAGCAGCCCGGGACCGATTTCCTACAATGAGCAGTTCTTC.

The rearrangement uses TRBV30 and TRBJ2-2; 7 bases agree with TRBD2. J lost 4 bases, V lost 0 bases, and 8 bases had no gene match. The germline gives CDR1 GTSNPN, CDR2 SVGIG (reference sequence). This CDR3 is 16 amino acids long. CDR3 in DNA: TGTGCCTGGAGTGTAAGGGCGGGAGTCCGCACCGGGGAGCTGTTTTTT. Translating gives CAWSVRAGVRTGELFF.

The V and J genes are TRBV7-3 and TRBJ2-1; D is perhaps TRBD1 or TRBD2 (5 bases each). Germline lookup yields CDR1 SGHTA and CDR2 FQGTGA. Trimming pared 3 bases from V and 8 bases from J, leaving 8 bases between. This CDR3 has 12 residues. The chain's CDR3 is CASSFGGDEQFF. The CDR3 coding sequence is TGTGCCAGCAGCTTTGGGGGTGATGAGCAGTTCTTC.

This clone was found a few times. The CDR3, as DNA: TGTGCCAGCAGCGTAGGACAGCTCAACTATGGCTACACCTTC. Protein product: CASSVGQLNYGYTF. The chain joins TRBV9 to TRBJ1-2; possible D gene TRBD1, 5 bases. The CDR3 spans 14 residues. The germline V gene encodes CDR1 SGDLS and CDR2 YYNGEE. Trimming shortened V by 0 bases and J by 2 bases, and 8 bases separated the two germline ends. Drawing the rest from reference TRBV9 and TRBJ1-2, the complete variable domain is DSGVTQTPKHLITATGQRVTLRCSPRSGDLSVYWYQQSLDQGLQFLIQYYNGEERAKGNILERFSAQQFPDLHSELNLSSLELGDSALYFCASSVGQLNYGYTFGSGTRLTVV.

This clone was seen a few times. No DNA is shown, since the ends of the CDR3 on it are uncertain; the CDR3 is the one TCRdb lists. The rearrangement joins TRBV21-1 to TRBJ2-5; TRBD2, the D gene given by the table, was not confirmed from the DNA. TRBV21-1 is annotated as a pseudogene. With termini counted, the CDR3 has 21 amino acids. CDR3 protein: CASSKWGSGTSGAPIGETQYF.

This chain joins TRBV9 and TRBJ2-1; D is unclear. Germline CDR1 and CDR2: SGDLS and YYNGEE. The CDR3 consists of 17 residues. Trimming took off 4 bases at V and 8 bases at J, with 25 bases between the two ends. The CDR3 reads CASSSRDPMWSVDEQFF. The DNA of the CDR3 is TGTGCCAGCAGCTCGCGCGACCCCATGTGGAGTGTTGATGAGCAGTTCTTC.

By share of the sample, this clone is medium-sized. This chain connects TRBV7-7 to TRBJ2-7; 9 nucleotides line up with TRBD2. V trimming: 5 bases; J trimming: 5 bases; junction bases outside the gene matches: 4. Per the germline V gene, CDR1 is SSHAT and CDR2 is FNYEAQ (reference sequence). There are 13 residues in the CDR3. CDR3 bases: TGTGCCAGCAGCGATAGCGGGGGTGACGAGCAGTACTTC. Translating gives CASSDSGGDEQYF.

This clone was detected a few times. J is TRBJ2-6 and V is TRBV5-4; TRBD1 agrees at 8 bases. The germline V gene has CDR1 SGHNT and CDR2 YYREEE (reference sequence). V gave up 0 bases and J gave up 0 bases; unmatched junction bases: 5. The CDR3 is 18 amino acids. CDR3 sequence reads: CASSLVGQGNSGANVLTF. CDR3 nucleotides: TGTGCCAGCAGCTTGGTAGGACAGGGTAACTCTGGGGCCAACGTCCTGACTTTC.

This chain uses TRBV19 with TRBJ2-4; perhaps TRBD2 as D (5 bases). The CDR3 is 14 residues long. The V and J ends lost 7 bases and 7 bases respectively, with 17 bases between them. Germline assignment: CDR1 LNHDA and CDR2 SQIVND (reference sequence). CDR3 loop: CASNHRGRANIQYF. DNA of the CDR3: TGTGCCAGTAACCACCGCGGGCGAGCCAACATTCAGTACTTC.

The chain recombines TRBV11-2 with TRBJ2-5, with 10 positions matching TRBD2. Germline V gene sequence: CDR1 SGHAT, CDR2 FQNNGV. The CDR3 is made up of 13 amino acids. The trim removed 6 bases at V and 4 bases at J, leaving 2 bases unmatched. The CDR3 protein is CASRPSGRETQYF. The DNA for the CDR3 is TGTGCCAGCAGGCCTAGCGGGAGAGAGACCCAGTACTTC.

The chain employs TRBV29-1 and TRBJ1-2; the D gene is possibly TRBD1 (6 bases). The CDR3 is made up of 11 amino acids. CDR1 and CDR2 from the germline V gene are SQVTM and ANQGSEA. The germline V and J ends were trimmed by 6 bases and 8 bases, with 13 bases remaining between them. CDR3 DNA sequence: TGCAGCGTGAGGAGGGGGGAGGGCTACACCTTC. The encoded protein is CSVRRGEGYTF.

The V gene is TRBV2, the J gene TRBJ1-5; TRBD1 might be the D (5 bases). The CDR3 is made up of 14 amino acids. CDR1 and CDR2 from the germline V gene are SNHLY and FYNNEI. With 5 bases removed from V and 5 bases from J, the gap between germline ends came to 13 bases. The CDR3 spells CASSFGGDYQPQHF. The DNA of the CDR3 is TGTGCCAGCAGTTTCGGGGGGGACTATCAGCCCCAGCATTTT.

This clone was found a few times. The chain has TRBV7-9 and TRBJ2-5; D is uncertain. From germline, CDR1 is SEHNR and CDR2 FQNEAQ (reference sequence). This CDR3 region has 15 residues. V was pared by 2 bases and J by 5 bases, with 15 bases between. This CDR3 reads CASSLIREYGETQYF. In nucleotides, the CDR3 is TGTGCCAGCAGCTTAATACGTGAATATGGGGAGACCCAGTACTTC.

This clone was seen a handful of times. The chain combines TRBV29-1 with TRBJ2-7; no clear D gene. The CDR3 has 13 residues. V was shortened by 0 bases and J by 3 bases, with 9 bases between the two germline ends. Germline assignment: CDR1 SQVTM and CDR2 ANQGSEA. The CDR3 spells CSVEDVGFYEQYF. For the CDR3, the DNA is TGCAGCGTTGAAGATGTAGGGTTCTACGAGCAGTACTTC.